Listed here are 9 T cell receptor beta chains from one sample, sequenced in a study of T cell responses to AZD1222 COVID-19 vaccine. Clones were read by immunoSEQ multiplex PCR, and TCRdb kept only the in-frame ones, dropping some. Of 80,000 or so clones listed, approximately 85% are singletons. The sample consisted of peripheral blood, taken 28 days after the second AZD1222 dose. Receptors were obtained from an adult who received the AZD1222 COVID-19 vaccine.

The chain carries TRBV12-3 or TRBV12-4 and TRBJ2-1; D is ambiguous. The V gene lost 3 bases and the J gene lost 5 bases, with 5 bases spanning the gap. This CDR3 is 12 amino acids long. The CDR3 DNA reads as TGTGCCAGCAGTTTTTGGGACAATGAGCAGTTCTTC. Translation gives CASSFWDNEQFF.

In this sample, this clone turned up once. V is TRBV5-1 and J is TRBJ2-5; TRBD1 matches 7 bases. The J segment lost 7 bases and the V segment lost 0 bases, leaving 9 bases of the junction unmatched. Germline assignment: CDR1 SGHRS and CDR2 YFSETQ. The CDR3 sequence is 15 residues long. This CDR3 is CASSLAVSAGGTQYF. In DNA form, the CDR3 reads TGCGCCAGCAGCTTGGCCGTCTCAGCAGGGGGGACCCAGTACTTC.

The CDR3 DNA is TGTGCCAGCAGCTTGGTCTCCAAACTGGATGGCTACACCTTC. Protein: CASSLVSKLDGYTF. This chain connects TRBV5-6 to TRBJ1-2, with D unresolved. The CDR3 has 14 amino acids. Looked up from germline, CDR1 is SGHDT and CDR2 is YYEEEE. Between the trimmed V and J ends, which lost 0 bases and 6 bases, there was a span of 12 bases.

This clone has more than one count but fewer than ten. J is TRBJ2-2 and V is TRBV24-1, with 9 bases aligning to TRBD1. CDR1 and CDR2 (germline): KGHDR, SFDVKD. The V segment lost 12 bases and the J segment 5 bases; nucleotides outside the gene matches: 15. CDR3 length: 16 residues. CDR3 in DNA: TGTGCCCCCCGTGACCCCGGGACAGGGACGACCGGGGAGCTGTTTTTT. This encodes CAPRDPGTGTTGELFF.

The rearrangement links TRBV2 to TRBJ2-2; a weak D match, TRBD1 (5 bases). The CDR3 has 12 residues. CDR1 is SNHLY and CDR2 is FYNNEI in the germline V gene. The V end was cut by 7 bases, the J end by 6 bases, with 9 bases between. The CDR3: CASTQGPGELFF. CDR3 sequence (DNA): TGTGCCAGCACTCAGGGTCCCGGGGAGCTGTTTTTT.

V gene TRBV5-1 combines with J gene TRBJ2-6; D is perhaps TRBD1 (5 bases). This CDR3 has 16 residues. Trimming took off 0 bases at V and 0 bases at J, with 7 bases between the two ends. Germline CDR1 SGHRS, CDR2 YFSETQ. Here the CDR3 reads CASSLDRFSGANVLTF. The CDR3 DNA reads TGCGCCAGCAGCTTGGACAGGTTCTCTGGGGCCAACGTCCTGACTTTC. The full variable domain, with the rest looked up from reference TRBV5-1 and TRBJ2-6, is KAGVTQTPRYLIKTRGQQVTLSCSPISGHRSVSWYQQTPGQGLQFLFEYFSETQRNKGNFPGRFSGRQFSNSRSEMNVSTLELGDSALYLCASSLDRFSGANVLTFGAGSRLTVL.

This clone was observed a few times. The chain couples TRBV28 to TRBJ2-7; 7 nucleotides line up with TRBD1. This CDR3 has 14 amino acids. Germline-derived CDR1 and CDR2 are MDHEN and SYDVKM. Unmatched junction bases numbered 5, after V lost 5 bases and J lost 1 base. The CDR3 coding sequence is TGTGCCAGCAGTCCCCGGGACAGATCCTACGAGCAGTACTTC. Translated: CASSPRDRSYEQYF. Full variable domain (missing parts from reference TRBV28 and TRBJ2-7): DVKVTQSSRYLVKRTGEKVFLECVQDMDHENMFWYRQDPGLGLRLIYFSYDVKMKEKGDIPEGYSVSREKKERFSLILESASTNQTSMYLCASSPRDRSYEQYFGPGTRLTVT.

The CDR3 spells CASSLASGGAVEQFF. The CDR3 nucleotides are TGTGCCAGCAGCCTGGCTAGCGGGGGGGCTGTTGAGCAGTTCTTC. This chain joins TRBV4-2 and TRBJ2-1; TRBD2 agrees at 12 bases. The germline gives CDR1 LGHNA, CDR2 YNFKEQ. The CDR3 is made up of 15 amino acids. The junction had 7 bases not matched to a gene; V was cut back by 4 bases and J by 9 bases.

This chain uses TRBV2 with TRBJ2-1; D ambiguous. The CDR3 runs to 13 residues. Per germline, CDR1 SNHLY and CDR2 FYNNEI. Trimming pared 5 bases from V and 5 bases from J, leaving 10 bases between. The CDR3 here is CASSRHTDNEQFF. CDR3 nucleotides: TGTGCCAGCAGTCGACATACCGACAATGAGCAGTTCTTC.